The source of this T cell receptor (beta chain) is a study of CD8+ T cells in alopecia areata. As for the study in general: C3H/HeJ donors aged about 6-13 months with spontaneous alopecia supplied skin grafted onto roughly 6-11-week-old female C3H/HeJ mice.

Researchers sorted pooled cutaneous lymph node cells on the basis of CD4, CD8alpha, NKG2D, NKG2ACE and other markers. Sequencing templates came from extracted RNA that was reverse transcribed into cDNA. Assay used: immunoSEQ multiplex PCR; TCRdb lists only in-frame clones, some missing. This repertoire holds about 270,000 clones, and none appear only once. Overall study findings and caveats: Clonality exceeded that of normal scalp in lesional scalp, most notably in alopecia totalis/universalis. Scalp sample sequencing also detects resident alphabeta T cells of normal skin.

This clone was seen a few times. What it binds is not known. Mouse gene names apply. This sequence originates from a C3H/HeJ mouse with alopecia areata. The mice in this strain carry MHC haplotype H2-k. Input material: CD4+ T cells sorted from a lymph node.

CDR3 sequence reads: CASSDVRKGDTQYF. Partial CDR3 DNA: TGTGCCAGCAGTGATGTGAGGAAGGGGGAC. V gene TRBV13-3 combines with J gene TRBJ2-5; D might be TRBD1 (5 bases). The read ends 4 residues shy of where the CDR3 ends; the end is completed using the germline J gene. This CDR3 is 14 amino acids long. The germline CDR1 and CDR2 sequences are NNHDY and SYVADS.